Sequencing of this T cell receptor beta chain was carried out in a study of PD-L1 blockade in urothelial cancer. Libraries were prepared by immunoSEQ multiplex PCR; TCRdb keeps only in-frame clonotypes and omits some of them. Of 29,000 or so clones listed, around 80% are singletons. This clone was found once. CDR1 is ENHRY, CDR2 SYGVKD, per germline. The CDR3 has 16 amino acids. The V segment lost 7 bases and the J segment 3 bases; nucleotides outside the gene matches: 8. Noted time point: peripheral blood 6 weeks after treatment start. Material: PBMCs, obtained around atezolizumab (anti-PD-L1) treatment. The genes are TRBV10-3 and TRBJ2-3, with 12 bases fitting TRBD2. The receptor's source is a man aged 65 to 85 with urothelial cancer. The CDR3 reads CAITAGTSGGTDTQYF. The CDR3 nucleotides are TGTGCCATCACCGCTGGCACTAGCGGGGGGACAGATACGCAGTATTTT.